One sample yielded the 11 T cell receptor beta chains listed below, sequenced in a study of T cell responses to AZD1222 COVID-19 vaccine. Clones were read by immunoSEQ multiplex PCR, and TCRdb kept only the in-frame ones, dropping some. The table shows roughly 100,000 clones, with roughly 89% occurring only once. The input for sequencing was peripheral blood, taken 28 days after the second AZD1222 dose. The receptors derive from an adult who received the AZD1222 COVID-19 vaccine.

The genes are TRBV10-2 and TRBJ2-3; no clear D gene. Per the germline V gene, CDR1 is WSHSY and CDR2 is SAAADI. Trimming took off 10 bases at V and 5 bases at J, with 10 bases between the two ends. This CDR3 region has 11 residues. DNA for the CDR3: TGCGCCACAACGGAGTTAGATACGCAGTATTTT. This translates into CATTELDTQYF.

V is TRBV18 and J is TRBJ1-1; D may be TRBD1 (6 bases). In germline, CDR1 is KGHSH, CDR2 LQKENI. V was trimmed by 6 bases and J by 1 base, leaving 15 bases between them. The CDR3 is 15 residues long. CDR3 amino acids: CASSPGGGRNTEAFF. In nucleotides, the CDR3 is TGTGCCAGCTCCCCGGGGGGGGGCAGGAACACTGAAGCTTTCTTT.

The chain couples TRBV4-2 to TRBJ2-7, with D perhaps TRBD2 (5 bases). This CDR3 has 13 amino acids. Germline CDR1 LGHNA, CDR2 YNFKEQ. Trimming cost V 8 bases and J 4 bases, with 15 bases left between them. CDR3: CASGLKGGYEQYF. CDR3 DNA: TGTGCCAGCGGACTTAAGGGCGGGTACGAGCAGTACTTC.

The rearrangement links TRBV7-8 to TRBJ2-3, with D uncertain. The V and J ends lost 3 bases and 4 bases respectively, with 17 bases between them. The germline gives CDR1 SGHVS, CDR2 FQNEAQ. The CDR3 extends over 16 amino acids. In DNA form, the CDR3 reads TGTGCCAGCAGCTTTCCCCGGGTAAAAGCCGCAGATACGCAGTATTTT. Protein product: CASSFPRVKAADTQYF.

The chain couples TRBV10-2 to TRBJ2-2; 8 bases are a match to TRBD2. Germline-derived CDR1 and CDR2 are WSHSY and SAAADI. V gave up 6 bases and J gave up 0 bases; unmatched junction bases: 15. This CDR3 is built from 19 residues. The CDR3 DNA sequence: TGCGCCAGCAGCTGGCTGGGGGGGAGCGGGAGAGCGAACACCGGGGAGCTGTTTTTT. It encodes CASSWLGGSGRANTGELFF.

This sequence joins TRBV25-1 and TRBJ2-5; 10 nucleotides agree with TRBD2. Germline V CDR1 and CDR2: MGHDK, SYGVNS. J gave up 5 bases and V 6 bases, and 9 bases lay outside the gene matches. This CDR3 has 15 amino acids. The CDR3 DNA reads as TGTGCCAGCAGAGAAACTAGCGGGATAAGGGAGACCCAGTACTTC. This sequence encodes CASRETSGIRETQYF.

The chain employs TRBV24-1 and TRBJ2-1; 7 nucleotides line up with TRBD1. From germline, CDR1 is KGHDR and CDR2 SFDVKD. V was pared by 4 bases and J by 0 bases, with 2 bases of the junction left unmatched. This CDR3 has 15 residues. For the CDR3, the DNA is TGTGCCACCAGTGACGGGGACAGCTCCTACAATGAGCAGTTCTTC. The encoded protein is CATSDGDSSYNEQFF.

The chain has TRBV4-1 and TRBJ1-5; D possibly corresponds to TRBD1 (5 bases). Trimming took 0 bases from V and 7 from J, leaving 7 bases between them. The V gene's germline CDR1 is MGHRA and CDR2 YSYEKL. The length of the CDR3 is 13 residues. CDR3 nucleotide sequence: TGCGCCAGCAGCCAAGATTGGGGGCAGCCCCAGCATTTT. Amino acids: CASSQDWGQPQHF.

The CDR3 loop reads CASTYFRDRRSYEQYF. DNA of the CDR3: TGCGCCAGCACGTACTTCCGGGACAGGCGCTCCTACGAGCAGTACTTC. The chain employs TRBV10-1 and TRBJ2-7, with TRBD1 matching 8 bases. Trimming at V came to 7 bases and at J to 0 bases, leaving 11 bases not matched to a gene. The CDR3 has 16 residues. Per germline, CDR1 WNHNN and CDR2 SYGVQD (reference sequence).

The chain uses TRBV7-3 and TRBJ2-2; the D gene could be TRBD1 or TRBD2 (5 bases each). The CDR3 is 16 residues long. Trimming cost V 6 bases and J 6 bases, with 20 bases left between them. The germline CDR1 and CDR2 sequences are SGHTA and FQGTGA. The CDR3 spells CASSSVGTNNAGELFF. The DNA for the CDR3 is TGTGCCAGCAGTTCTGTGGGGACGAATAACGCCGGGGAGCTGTTTTTT. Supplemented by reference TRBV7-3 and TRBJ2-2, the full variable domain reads GAGVSQTPSNKVTEKGKYVELRCDPISGHTALYWYRQSLGQGPEFLIYFQGTGAADDSGLPNDRFFAVRPEGSVSTLKIQRTERGDSAVYLCASSSVGTNNAGELFFGEGSRLTVL.

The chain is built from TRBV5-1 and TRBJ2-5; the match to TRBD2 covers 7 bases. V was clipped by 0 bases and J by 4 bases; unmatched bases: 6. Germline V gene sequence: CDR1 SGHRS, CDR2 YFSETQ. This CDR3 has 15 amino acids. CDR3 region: CASSLGLGRGETQYF. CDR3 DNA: TGCGCCAGCAGCTTGGGACTAGGGAGGGGAGAGACCCAGTACTTC.